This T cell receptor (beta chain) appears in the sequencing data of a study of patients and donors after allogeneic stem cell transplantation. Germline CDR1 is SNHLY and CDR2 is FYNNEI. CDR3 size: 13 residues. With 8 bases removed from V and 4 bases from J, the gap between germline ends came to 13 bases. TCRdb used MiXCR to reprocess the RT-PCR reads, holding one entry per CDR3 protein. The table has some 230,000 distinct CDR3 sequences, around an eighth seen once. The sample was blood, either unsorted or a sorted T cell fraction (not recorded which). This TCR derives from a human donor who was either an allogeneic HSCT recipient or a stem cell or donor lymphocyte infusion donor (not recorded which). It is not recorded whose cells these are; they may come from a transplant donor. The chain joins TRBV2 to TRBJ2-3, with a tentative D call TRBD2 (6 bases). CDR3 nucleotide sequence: TGTGCCAGCGGGCTAGCGAGAGCAGATACGCAGTATTTT. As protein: CASGLARADTQYF.